The clone carrying this T cell receptor beta chain was found a few times. Its antigen is unknown. The data are from a study of cytomegalovirus exposure and HLA in healthy donors. Notes on the study in general: About 87% or about 30% of the time was how often most TCR beta V segments were productive, according to an earlier analysis. Researchers left out some V segments, among them TRBV6-2 and TRBV6-3, as indistinguishable.

Germline V lookup: CDR1 MNHNS, CDR2 SASEGT. Trimming took 0 bases from V and 4 from J; bases not matched to a gene: 5. The CDR3 runs to 15 residues. PCR used 60 Vbeta primers and 13 Jbeta primers. Authors' data handling: Around 9.9 million shared chains were among the about 80 million unique TCR beta chains that a later analysis counted. Libraries were prepared by immunoSEQ multiplex PCR; TCRdb keeps only in-frame clonotypes and omits some of them. V, J and clone size reflect that table, while D and trimming were determined from the DNA. The data hold about 62,000 clones, with about 87% observed a single time.

The V gene is TRBV6-1, the J gene TRBJ1-2; 7 bases align to TRBD1. Sample: PBMCs. The sequence derives from a man younger than 35 in good health and CMV-seronegative. CDR3 DNA sequence: TGTGCCAGCAGTGAAGCGGCAGGGGGAGGCTATGGCTACACCTTC. It specifies CASSEAAGGGYGYTF.